This T cell receptor beta chain was retrieved from a study of tumour-infiltrating T cells in Burkitt lymphoma. Study overall: Overall and progression-free survival were predicted by productive clonality.

The repertoire was sequenced with immunoSEQ multiplex PCR; TCRdb's copy has only in-frame clones and lacks some. This table holds 14,000 or so clones, around 80% found once. CDR1 SGHDN and CDR2 FVKESK come from the germline V gene. The CDR3 totals 15 residues. V was trimmed by 1 base and J by 3 bases, leaving 13 bases between them. The sequence was collected from a human donor with diffuse large B-cell lymphoma. The sequenced sample was tumor tissue. The chain employs TRBV14 and TRBJ2-7; no clear D. DNA of the CDR3: TGTGCCAGCAGCCAAGTGGACCCGGTAAGCTACGAGCAGTACTTC. It yields the protein CASSQVDPVSYEQYF. The full variable domain, with the rest looked up from reference TRBV14 and TRBJ2-7, is EAGVTQFPSHSVIEKGQTVTLRCDPISGHDNLYWYRRVMGKEIKFLLHFVKESKQDESGMPNNRFLAERTGGTYSTLKVQPAELEDSGVYFCASSQVDPVSYEQYFGPGTRLTVT.